This TCR beta chain was sequenced during a study of cytomegalovirus exposure and HLA in healthy donors. V was trimmed by 6 bases and J by 5 bases, leaving 16 bases between them. The germline V gene encodes CDR1 SEHNR and CDR2 FQNEAQ (reference sequence). This CDR3 contains 14 residues. 60 Vbeta and 13 Jbeta primers were used in PCR. Clones were sequenced by immunoSEQ multiplex PCR, and TCRdb holds only the in-frame ones, with some missing. This table holds 170,000 or so clones, about three quarters found once. Sequencing was carried out using PBMCs. The TCR originated in a woman aged 45-65 years in good health and CMV-seropositive. The chain joins TRBV7-9 to TRBJ2-5, with TRBD1 as a possible D gene (7 bases). The CDR3 sequence: CASRSQGTWETQYF. For the CDR3, the DNA is TGTGCCAGCAGATCACAGGGGACTTGGGAGACCCAGTACTTC.